The clone carrying this TCR beta chain was seen only a few times. Its antigen is still unknown. Investigators prepared the TCR beta libraries by applying iRepertoire HTBI primers and Arm-PCR of CDR3 regions. TCRdb re-called the multiplex PCR reads through MiXCR, storing one row per CDR3 protein. In the table there are approximately 690,000 distinct CDR3 sequences, about 32% of which are singletons. The time point is: persistent/refractory GD, antithyroid drugs over 5 years with positive TRAb. RNA from PBMCs was the source of the TCR library. The EDTA tubes were filled with approximately 10 milliliters of drawn peripheral blood. V lost 5 bases, J lost 3 bases, and 8 bases stayed unmatched. Germline assignment: CDR1 ENHRY and CDR2 SYGVKD. The CDR3 spans 15 residues. The entry originates in a study of regulatory T cells in long-lasting Graves disease. The overall study: Patients met the persistent Graves' disease definition after over 5 years of antithyroid drugs with positive TSH receptor antibodies. Broader study findings: Persistent disease showed a preference for TRBV28, TRBJ1-2 and TRBJ2-5.

This sequence joins TRBV10-3 and TRBJ2-7; 9 bases are shared with TRBD1. Sequencing used peripheral blood mononuclear cells (PBMCs), obtained when the disease was refractory, from a patient treated with antithyroid drugs. This sequence was found in a female donor with Graves disease. This CDR3 is CAISTPPGQGYEQYF. CDR3 nucleotides: TGTGCCATCAGTACCCCTCCGGGACAGGGCTACGAGCAGTACTTC.